The entry below gives a single T cell receptor beta chain sequence along with its context. The antigen is not known. These data belong to a study of cytomegalovirus exposure and HLA in healthy donors. Study outcomes and limitations: Among the CMV-associated chains, a few were confirmed in vitro as specific for CMV antigens. Cytomegalovirus association was listed for around 180 TCR beta chains. Rare TCR sequences dominated, though some public TCRs recurred in many donors.

Donors came from a validation cohort of some 110 subjects, distinct from the first 666-subject cohort. Trimming removed 1 base from V and 0 bases from J, with 10 bases in between. Germline V lookup: CDR1 SGHVS, CDR2 FQNEAQ. CDR3 size: 16 residues. TCRdb keeps only in-frame clones here, not all; method: immunoSEQ multiplex PCR. The profile shows about 330,000 clones, about nine tenths of them singletons. This rearrangement joins TRBV7-8 to TRBJ1-3; D gene unclear. Specimen: PBMCs. The receptor's source is a woman younger than 30 in good health and CMV-seronegative. The CDR3 protein is CASSLGTVHSGNTIYF. The CDR3 nucleotides are TGTGCCAGCAGCTTAGGAACGGTTCACTCTGGAAACACCATATATTTT.